The 27 T cell receptor beta chains presented below share a single source sample, sequenced in a study of blood T cell repertoires in COVID-19 (TCRdb year 2020). The library was prepared using the immunoSEQ multiplex PCR assay. TCRdb retrieved this table from immuneACCESS and kept in-frame rearrangements only. Not all clones are present; in checked studies, unresolved V genes account for under half, and no reason is known for the remainder. The sample table contains about 120,000 clones; only one count was recorded for roughly 80% of them. The top ten constitute around 25% of the sample. Sequencing input: peripheral blood. These receptors originate from a human donor in a cohort sampled during active COVID-19.

The chain joins TRBV30 to TRBJ2-1; 7 positions agree with TRBD1. The V gene's germline CDR1 is GTSNPN and CDR2 SVGIG (reference sequence). V lost 4 bases to trimming and J lost 0 bases; unmatched junction nucleotides: 3. The CDR3 totals 14 residues. CDR3 amino acids: CAWNRGSSYNEQFF. The CDR3 DNA reads as TGTGCCTGGAACAGGGGCAGCTCCTACAATGAGCAGTTCTTC.

Only one count was recorded for this clone. This CDR3 is CASSQYVGLAKNIQYF. The CDR3 DNA reads TGCGCCAGCAGCCAATACGTGGGACTAGCCAAAAACATTCAGTACTTC. The chain carries TRBV4-3 and TRBJ2-4; possibly TRBD2 for D (6 bases). From germline, CDR1 is LGHNA and CDR2 YSLEER. This CDR3 has 16 residues. Deletions cut 2 bases from V and 0 bases from J, with 11 bases between.

This clone has a handful of counts. The chain couples TRBV6-5 to TRBJ1-5; D may be TRBD1 (5 bases). Germline-derived CDR1 and CDR2 are MNHEY and SVGAGI. This CDR3 is 14 amino acids long. The V end lost 6 bases, the J end lost 5 bases, and 14 bases lay between the germline ends. The chain's CDR3 is CASSQGHDDQPQHF. CDR3 DNA: TGTGCCAGCAGCCAAGGACATGATGATCAGCCCCAGCATTTT.

The chain links TRBV5-1 to TRBJ1-6; D is unresolved. V dropped 2 bases and J dropped 5 bases, with 11 bases sitting between them. Looked up from germline, CDR1 is SGHRS and CDR2 is YFSETQ. There are 15 residues in the CDR3. CDR3 sequence: CASSFSPGNNSPLHF. For the CDR3, the DNA is TGCGCCAGCAGCTTCTCTCCCGGGAATAATTCACCCCTCCACTTT.

The rearrangement links TRBV6-2 or TRBV6-3 to TRBJ1-5; 9 positions match TRBD1. Germline CDR1 reads MNHEY; CDR2 reads SVGEGT. CDR3 length: 16 residues. The trim removed 2 bases at V and 2 bases at J, leaving 4 bases unmatched. The CDR3 DNA follows: TGTGCCAGCAGTTACGCCCGACAGGGGGGCAATCAGCCCCAGCATTTT. This translates into CASSYARQGGNQPQHF.

This chain joins TRBV28 and TRBJ2-3; 8 bases fit TRBD2. This CDR3 has 16 residues. Germline CDR1 reads MDHEN; CDR2 reads SYDVKM. The trim removed 8 bases at V and 3 bases at J, leaving 13 bases unmatched. CDR3 sequence (DNA): TGTGCCAGCTCCCCTATTGGAGCGGGAGTGACAGATACGCAGTATTTT. Its translation is CASSPIGAGVTDTQYF.

The rearrangement uses TRBV6-2 or TRBV6-3 and TRBJ1-1; D is undetermined. CDR3 length: 13 residues. The V end lost 6 bases, the J end lost 5 bases, and 13 bases lay between the germline ends. Germline V gives CDR1 MNHEY, CDR2 SVGEGT. The CDR3: CASRPEGGTEAFF. CDR3 nucleotides: TGTGCCAGCAGACCTGAGGGCGGGACTGAAGCTTTCTTT.

The chain is built from TRBV29-1 and TRBJ2-1, with TRBD2 identical over 9 bases. Trimming took 5 bases from V and 8 from J; bases not matched to a gene: 7. This CDR3 is built from 13 residues. CDR1 is SQVTM and CDR2 is ANQGSEA in the germline V gene. The chain's CDR3 is CSVRLAGYDEQFF. CDR3 sequence (DNA): TGCAGCGTTCGGCTAGCGGGATACGATGAGCAGTTCTTC.

V usage is TRBV11-1 and J usage is TRBJ1-1; 7 bases match TRBD1. Germline trimming cut 1 base from V and 5 bases from J; bases unmatched to any gene: 4. This CDR3 spans 14 amino acids. Germline assignment: CDR1 SGHAT and CDR2 FQDESV (reference sequence). The CDR3 here is CASSLDRGKTEAFF. Written as DNA, the CDR3 is TGTGCCAGCAGCTTAGACAGGGGAAAGACTGAAGCTTTCTTT.

Note on this clone: The sample has other DNA sequences that encode this CDR3 too. The chain combines TRBV7-9 with TRBJ2-7, with 7 bases aligning to TRBD1. From germline, CDR1 is SEHNR and CDR2 FQNEAQ (reference sequence). Trimming cost V 5 bases and J 0 bases; bases outside gene matches: 7. CDR3 length: 15 amino acids. Here the CDR3 reads CASSPRDSSSYEQYF. In nucleotides, the CDR3 is TGTGCCAGCAGCCCCCGGGACAGCAGCTCCTACGAGCAGTACTTC.

This clone was seen only once. The chain links TRBV28 to TRBJ2-7, with a weak D call TRBD2 (5 bases). This CDR3 comprises 10 residues. Germline V CDR1 and CDR2: MDHEN, SYDVKM. Trimming removed 10 bases at V and 7 bases at J, with 11 bases between. CDR3 sequence reads: CATLREEQYF. The CDR3 coding sequence is TGTGCCACTCTGAGGGAGGAGCAGTACTTC.

V is TRBV9 and J is TRBJ2-3, with 8 bases lining up with TRBD2. V was clipped by 0 bases and J by 3 bases; unmatched bases: 3. The CDR3 totals 15 residues. Germline CDR1 SGDLS, CDR2 YYNGEE. The CDR3 protein is CASSVGIAGTDTQYF. CDR3 coding DNA: TGTGCCAGCAGCGTAGGGATAGCGGGAACAGATACGCAGTATTTT.

The chain uses TRBV3-1 (or the pseudogene TRBV3-2) and TRBJ2-5, with TRBD1 identical over 9 bases. This CDR3 is 18 amino acids long. Germline values: CDR1 LGHDT, CDR2 YNNKEL (reference sequence). Losses at the gene ends were 4 bases for V and 3 bases for J; bases not matched to a gene: 15. The CDR3 sequence: CASSPLFTGQGGEETQYF. The DNA of the CDR3 is TGTGCCAGCAGCCCACTCTTCACGGGACAGGGAGGAGAAGAGACCCAGTACTTC.

V is TRBV29-1 and J is TRBJ1-3, with D possibly TRBD1 on 6 matching bases. The germline V gene has CDR1 SQVTM and CDR2 ANQGSEA. The CDR3 length is 13 residues. The V and J ends lost 3 bases and 4 bases respectively, with 10 bases between them. CDR3 bases: TGCAGCGTTGACGGGGGGCAGGGAAACACCATATATTTT. Translated, it gives CSVDGGQGNTIYF.

The V and J genes are TRBV27 and TRBJ2-3, with a tentative D call TRBD2 (5 bases). This CDR3 region has 15 residues. V was shortened by 2 bases and J by 0 bases, with 9 bases between the two germline ends. Germline V CDR1 and CDR2: MNHEY, SMNVEV (reference sequence). The CDR3 DNA is TGTGCCAGCAGTTTAGAGGGCGGGAGCACAGATACGCAGTATTTT. It codes for CASSLEGGSTDTQYF.

The chain carries TRBV27 and TRBJ1-1; D remains unclear. Deletions cut 5 bases from V and 0 bases from J, with 16 bases between. Germline CDR1 MNHEY, CDR2 SMNVEV (reference sequence). The CDR3 loop spans 16 amino acids. The CDR3 loop is CASSTRTEFMNTEAFF. The CDR3 DNA sequence: TGTGCCAGCAGTACTCGAACAGAATTTATGAACACTGAAGCTTTCTTT.

The rearrangement uses TRBV18 and TRBJ2-7, with TRBD1 matching 10 bases. CDR3 length: 14 residues. Germline V gives CDR1 KGHSH, CDR2 LQKENI. J gave up 6 bases and V 6 bases, and 8 bases lay outside the gene matches. CDR3 loop: CASSLLTGGGEQYF. CDR3 sequence (DNA): TGTGCCAGCTCCCTTTTGACAGGGGGCGGCGAGCAGTACTTC.

This rearrangement joins TRBV7-2 to TRBJ2-5; tentative D call: TRBD1 (8 bases). This CDR3 comprises 14 residues. Trimming cost V 5 bases and J 4 bases, with 14 bases left between them. Germline CDR1 SGHTA, CDR2 FQGNSA. CDR3 bases: TGTGCCAGCAGCACAGGGGGGGCGGCAGAGACCCAGTACTTC. This codes for CASSTGGAAETQYF. Looking up the rest from reference TRBV7-2 and TRBJ2-5 gives the full variable domain: GAGVSQSPSNKVTEKGKDVELRCDPISGHTALYWYRQSLGQGLEFLIYFQGNSAPDKSGLPSDRFSAERTGGSVSTLTIQRTQQEDSAVYLCASSTGGAAETQYFGPGTRLLVL.

The chain links TRBV28 to TRBJ2-7; 10 bases map to TRBD1. Germline assignment: CDR1 MDHEN and CDR2 SYDVKM. The V and J ends lost 5 bases and 5 bases, in that order; junction bases with no gene match: 6. CDR3 length: 14 amino acids. CDR3 coding DNA: TGTGCCAGCAGTCCCGGGGACAGGGGCAACGAGCAGTACTTC. Encoded protein: CASSPGDRGNEQYF. Variable domain in full (rest from reference TRBV28 and TRBJ2-7): DVKVTQSSRYLVKRTGEKVFLECVQDMDHENMFWYRQDPGLGLRLIYFSYDVKMKEKGDIPEGYSVSREKKERFSLILESASTNQTSMYLCASSPGDRGNEQYFGPGTRLTVT.

The J gene is TRBJ2-4, the V gene TRBV20-1, with a tentative D call TRBD1 (7 bases). The V and J ends lost 3 bases and 4 bases respectively, with 10 bases between them. CDR3 size: 13 residues. The germline V gene has CDR1 DFQATT and CDR2 SNEGSKA (reference sequence). In DNA, the CDR3 is TGCAGTGCTAGTTCAGGGGGGAAAAACATTCAGTACTTC. Encoded protein: CSASSGGKNIQYF.

This clone appeared once. The CDR3 region has the DNA TGTGCCAGCGGGACAGGAAACTCTGGAAACACCATATATTTT. Encoded protein: CASGTGNSGNTIYF. The genes are TRBV28 and TRBJ1-3, with 8 bases aligning to TRBD1. This CDR3 has 14 residues. From germline, CDR1 is MDHEN and CDR2 SYDVKM. J lost 0 bases, V lost 8 bases, and 3 bases had no gene match.

The chain employs TRBV25-1 and TRBJ1-6; the match to TRBD1 covers 9 bases. This CDR3 has 16 residues. V gave up 3 bases and J gave up 9 bases; unmatched junction bases: 9. Per germline, CDR1 MGHDK and CDR2 SYGVNS. CDR3 in amino acids: CASSDQLTGGRSPLHF. The CDR3, as DNA: TGTGCCAGCAGTGACCAGTTGACAGGGGGGCGTTCACCCCTCCACTTT. Supplemented by reference TRBV25-1 and TRBJ1-6, the full variable domain reads EADIYQTPRYLVIGTGKKITLECSQTMGHDKMYWYQQDPGMELHLIHYSYGVNSTEKGDLSSESTVSRIRTEHFPLTLESARPSHTSQYLCASSDQLTGGRSPLHFGNGTRLTVT.

This clone came up a few times. The chain couples TRBV4-2 to TRBJ1-4; D is unresolved. Germline lookup yields CDR1 LGHNA and CDR2 YNFKEQ. CDR3 length equals 16 residues. Trimming pared 1 base from V and 7 bases from J, leaving 16 bases between. The CDR3 protein is CASSQGVEGIPEKLFF. The CDR3 region has the DNA TGTGCCAGCAGCCAAGGTGTTGAGGGAATACCTGAAAAACTGTTTTTT.

The rearrangement joins TRBV6-2 or TRBV6-3 to TRBJ2-5, with TRBD2 identical over 13 bases. Germline loops: CDR1 MNHEY, CDR2 SVGEGT. After removal of 6 bases from V and 0 bases from J, the junction contained 10 bases not matched to a gene. The CDR3 has 18 residues. The CDR3 DNA follows: TGTGCCAGCAGCCCTACTAGCGGGAGGGCCCCGTACCAAGAGACCCAGTACTTC. As protein: CASSPTSGRAPYQETQYF.

This clone turned up a few times. CDR3 nucleotides: TGTGCCAGCAGCTGGGGGCAGGGAATCTATGGCTACACCTTC. Translation gives CASSWGQGIYGYTF. This chain links TRBV7-9 with TRBJ1-2; TRBD1 might be the D (6 bases). From germline, CDR1 is SEHNR and CDR2 FQNEAQ (reference sequence). This CDR3 has 14 amino acids. V shed 4 bases and J shed 4 bases, with 13 bases lying between them. Filled out from reference TRBV7-9 and TRBJ1-2, the complete variable domain reads DTGVSQNPRHKITKRGQNVTFRCDPISEHNRLYWYRQTLGQGPEFLTYFQNEAQLEKSRLLSDRFSAERPKGSFSTLEIQRTEQGDSAMYLCASSWGQGIYGYTFGSGTRLTVV.

The sample holds one count of this clone. The gene calls are TRBV9 and TRBJ2-2; D uncertain. The V gene's germline CDR1 is SGDLS and CDR2 YYNGEE. V lost 0 bases to trimming and J lost 8 bases, with 8 bases between them. The CDR3 loop spans 13 amino acids. Here the CDR3 DNA reads TGTGCCAGCAGCGTAGATATCAGGGGGGAGCTGTTTTTT. Translated, it gives CASSVDIRGELFF. Based on the CDR3 plus reference TRBV9 and TRBJ2-2, the full variable domain is DSGVTQTPKHLITATGQRVTLRCSPRSGDLSVYWYQQSLDQGLQFLIQYYNGEERAKGNILERFSAQQFPDLHSELNLSSLELGDSALYFCASSVDIRGELFFGEGSRLTVL.

This chain connects TRBV5-6 to TRBJ1-1, with 7 bases that match TRBD1. Germline-derived CDR1 and CDR2 are SGHDT and YYEEEE. Unmatched junction bases numbered 11, after V lost 4 bases and J lost 5 bases. The CDR3 has 15 amino acids. CDR3 nucleotides: TGTGCCAGCAGCCGAGGGACAGCTTGGGGGACTGAAGCTTTCTTT. It yields the protein CASSRGTAWGTEAFF.